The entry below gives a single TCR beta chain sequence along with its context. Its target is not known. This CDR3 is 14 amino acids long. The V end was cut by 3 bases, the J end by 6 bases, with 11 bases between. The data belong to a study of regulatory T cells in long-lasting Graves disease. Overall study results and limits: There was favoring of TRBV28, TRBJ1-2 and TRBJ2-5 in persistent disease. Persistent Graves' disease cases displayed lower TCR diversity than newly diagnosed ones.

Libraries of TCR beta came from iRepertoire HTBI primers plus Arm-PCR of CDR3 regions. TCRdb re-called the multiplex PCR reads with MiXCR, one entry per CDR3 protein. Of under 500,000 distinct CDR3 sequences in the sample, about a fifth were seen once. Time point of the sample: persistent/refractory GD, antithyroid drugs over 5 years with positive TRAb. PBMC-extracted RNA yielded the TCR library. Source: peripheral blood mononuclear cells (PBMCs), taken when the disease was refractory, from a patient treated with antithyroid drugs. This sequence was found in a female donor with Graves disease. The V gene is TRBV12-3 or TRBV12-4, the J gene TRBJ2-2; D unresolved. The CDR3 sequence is CASSFLSGSGELFF. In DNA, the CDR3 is TGTGCCAGCAGTTTTTTGTCGGGTTCCGGGGAGCTGTTTTTT.